The 9 T cell receptor beta chains listed next were all sequenced from one sample in a study of vaccination and CD4 T cells after COVID-19. No antigen has been identified for these receptors. The assay that was used to sequence DNA from cultured CD4+ T cells was the Oncomine TCR Beta short-read assay. TCRdb called the PCR reads again in MiXCR, with one record for every CDR3 protein. The sample includes around 17,000 distinct CDR3 sequences, around three fifths of them seen just once. As to treatment: roughly 11-day PBMC culture with coronavirus spike peptide pools or control peptides (ViraFEST assay). The sample consisted of CD4+ T cells from blood, cultured in vitro. The receptors stem from a human donor who had recovered from COVID-19.

This chain joins TRBV7-9 and TRBJ1-4; D remains unclear. Germline lookup yields CDR1 SEHNR and CDR2 FQNEAQ (reference sequence). The V and J ends lost 6 bases and 8 bases respectively, with 16 bases between them. This CDR3 region has 14 residues. The CDR3 reads CASRTGSGLEKLFF. The CDR3 nucleotides are TGTGCCAGCAGGACCGGGTCCGGGTTGGAAAAACTGTTTTTT.

This clonotype showed up just a few times. The chain couples TRBV20-1 to TRBJ2-6; 9 bases are shared with TRBD1. The germline gives CDR1 DFQATT, CDR2 SNEGSKA (reference sequence). J was trimmed by 2 bases and V by 2 bases; bases with no gene match: 4. This CDR3 has 16 residues. In DNA, the CDR3 is TGCAGTGCTAGAAACAGGGGGCGACCTGGGGCCAACGTCCTGACTTTC. This encodes CSARNRGRPGANVLTF.

CDR3 nucleotides: TGTGCCAGCAGTTTAACTGTGGGGCGGACTGAAGCTTTCTTT. Translation gives CASSLTVGRTEAFF. This sequence joins TRBV12-3 or TRBV12-4 and TRBJ1-1; weak D call: TRBD1 (5 bases). CDR3 length: 14 residues. V lost 2 bases, J lost 5 bases, and 12 bases lay in between.

V and J are TRBV27 and TRBJ2-1, with 9 positions matching TRBD2. The germline CDR1 and CDR2 sequences are MNHEY and SMNVEV (reference sequence). This CDR3 comprises 15 residues. V lost 6 bases, J lost 5 bases, and 8 bases stayed unmatched. CDR3: CASSQGTSLHNEQFF. As DNA, the CDR3 is TGTGCCAGCAGCCAAGGGACTAGCCTCCACAATGAGCAGTTCTTC.

The chain couples TRBV25-1 to TRBJ1-2, with D possibly TRBD1 on 5 matching bases. CDR1 is MGHDK, CDR2 SYGVNS, per germline. The CDR3 totals 13 residues. With 1 base removed from V and 8 bases from J, the gap between germline ends came to 11 bases. As DNA, the CDR3 is TGTGCCAGCAGTGAATTATGGGGCGGAGGCTACACCTTC. This translates into CASSELWGGGYTF.

The chain uses TRBV7-9 and TRBJ1-1; 12 bases map to TRBD1. The CDR3 spans 16 residues. Germline CDR1 is SEHNR and CDR2 is FQNEAQ (reference sequence). The V and J ends lost 5 bases and 7 bases, in that order; junction bases with no gene match: 11. The CDR3 region has the DNA TGTGCCAGCAGCCCGGCCGGGACAGGGGGCGTCGGTGAAGCTTTCTTT. It translates to CASSPAGTGGVGEAFF.

The chain carries TRBV19 and TRBJ1-2; 8 bases map to TRBD1. V was clipped by 9 bases and J by 0 bases; unmatched bases: 12. CDR3 length: 16 residues. Germline loops: CDR1 LNHDA, CDR2 SQIVND (reference sequence). This chain's CDR3 is CASSTGVSGANYGYTF. The CDR3 coding sequence is TGTGCCAGCTCGACAGGGGTTAGTGGAGCTAACTATGGCTACACCTTC.

This chain links TRBV2 with TRBJ1-2, with D perhaps matching TRBD1 (6 bases). The CDR3 spans 13 residues. The V end was cut by 8 bases, the J end by 4 bases, with 14 bases between. Germline V gene sequence: CDR1 SNHLY, CDR2 FYNNEI. CDR3 protein: CASCGTTSYGYTF. The DNA of the CDR3 is TGTGCCAGCTGCGGGACAACCTCCTATGGCTACACCTTC.

This chain uses TRBV7-6 with TRBJ1-1; D might be TRBD1 (5 bases). V gave up 5 bases and J gave up 4 bases, with 20 bases separating them. CDR3 length: 16 amino acids. Germline-derived CDR1 and CDR2 are SGHVS and FNYEAQ. For the CDR3, the DNA is TGTGCCAGCAGCCCCCGACAGTTCGGAGATGGCACTGAAGCTTTCTTT. This sequence encodes CASSPRQFGDGTEAFF.